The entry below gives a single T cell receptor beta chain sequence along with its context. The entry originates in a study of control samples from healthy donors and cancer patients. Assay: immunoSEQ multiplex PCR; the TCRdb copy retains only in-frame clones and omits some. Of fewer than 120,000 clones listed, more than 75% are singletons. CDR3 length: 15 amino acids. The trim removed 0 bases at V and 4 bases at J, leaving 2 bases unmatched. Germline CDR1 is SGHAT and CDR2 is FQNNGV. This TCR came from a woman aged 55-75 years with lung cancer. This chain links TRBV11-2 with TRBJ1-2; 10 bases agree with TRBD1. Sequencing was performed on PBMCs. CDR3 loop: CASSLEDRGTYGYTF. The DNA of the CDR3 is TGTGCCAGCAGCTTAGAGGACAGGGGGACCTATGGCTACACCTTC. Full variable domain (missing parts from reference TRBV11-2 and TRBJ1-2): EAGVAQSPRYKIIEKRQSVAFWCNPISGHATLYWYQQILGQGPKLLIQFQNNGVVDDSQLPKDRFSAERLKGVDSTLKIQPAKLEDSAVYLCASSLEDRGTYGYTFGSGTRLTVV.